The 8 T cell receptor beta chains in this list originate from one sample, sequenced in a study of blood T cell repertoires in COVID-19. Data came from immunoSEQ multiplex PCR; TCRdb stores just in-frame clones and leaves some out. The sample contains approximately 210,000 clones, roughly 81% of which appear only once. The sample was peripheral blood. Source of these receptors: a woman between 70 and 85 years old with active or convalescent COVID-19.

J is TRBJ2-7 and V is TRBV11-2; D gene unclear. The CDR3 loop spans 16 amino acids. Per germline, CDR1 SGHAT and CDR2 FQNNGV. Trimming stripped 1 base from V and 3 bases from J, with 16 bases between. The CDR3 loop is CASSLVRGVGDYEQYF. In nucleotides, the CDR3 is TGTGCCAGCAGCTTAGTACGCGGCGTAGGAGACTACGAGCAGTACTTC.

The chain carries TRBV5-1 and TRBJ1-5, with a possible D match to TRBD1 (6 bases). CDR3 size: 17 residues. In germline, CDR1 is SGHRS, CDR2 YFSETQ. V gave up 1 base and J gave up 3 bases, with 17 bases separating them. CDR3 region: CASSLSPGQPPNQPQHF. Here the CDR3 DNA reads TGCGCCAGCAGCTTGTCTCCGGGACAACCTCCCAATCAGCCCCAGCATTTT.

V gene TRBV6-5 combines with J gene TRBJ2-7, with D possibly TRBD1 on 6 matching bases. CDR1 MNHEY and CDR2 SVGAGI come from the germline V gene. This CDR3 contains 14 residues. Trimming stripped 7 bases from V and 2 bases from J, with 15 bases between. The CDR3 protein is CASTPPGATYEQYF. As DNA, the CDR3 is TGTGCCAGCACTCCCCCAGGGGCAACCTACGAGCAGTACTTC.

The chain links TRBV11-1 to TRBJ1-1, with no clear D. Trimming stripped 3 bases from V and 2 bases from J, with 7 bases between. Germline CDR1 and CDR2: SGHAT and FQDESV (reference sequence). This CDR3 region has 13 residues. In DNA, the CDR3 is TGTGCCAGCAGCTTTCCAGGAAACACTGAAGCTTTCTTT. Its translation: CASSFPGNTEAFF.

The chain carries TRBV5-4 and TRBJ2-7; 8 positions agree with TRBD1. The CDR3 spans 13 residues. Germline V gene sequence: CDR1 SGHNT, CDR2 YYREEE (reference sequence). Trimming cost V 5 bases and J 2 bases; bases outside gene matches: 3. The CDR3 loop reads CASSGQGTYEQYF. In DNA, the CDR3 is TGTGCCAGCAGTGGACAGGGTACCTACGAGCAGTACTTC.

The CDR3 region is CASGRGPSSYNEQFF. The CDR3 nucleotides are TGTGCCAGCGGTAGGGGGCCGAGCTCCTACAATGAGCAGTTCTTC. The chain carries TRBV9 and TRBJ2-1, with 7 bases that match TRBD1. The CDR3 contains 15 residues. CDR1 is SGDLS and CDR2 is YYNGEE in the germline V gene. The ends lost 7 bases at V and 0 bases at J; junction bases unmatched: 7.

This chain links TRBV21-1 with TRBJ2-2; no check of the table's D call, TRBD2, against the DNA was made. TRBV21-1 is tagged as a pseudogene. This CDR3 is built from 15 residues. The CDR3 coding sequence is TGTGCCAGCAGCAAAGTCGGTTGCCCGACCGGGGAGCTGTTTTTT. Translated: CASSKVGCPTGELFF.

This chain links TRBV7-9 with TRBJ2-1, with 7 bases aligning to TRBD2. The length of the CDR3 is 17 residues. Germline V gene lookup returns CDR1 SEHNR and CDR2 FQNEAQ (reference sequence). The V gene end was trimmed by 3 bases and the J gene end by 2 bases; junction bases not matched to a gene: 10. The CDR3 here is CASSFPRLAVTYNEQFF. Here the CDR3 DNA reads TGTGCCAGCAGCTTCCCTCGACTAGCCGTTACCTACAATGAGCAGTTCTTC.